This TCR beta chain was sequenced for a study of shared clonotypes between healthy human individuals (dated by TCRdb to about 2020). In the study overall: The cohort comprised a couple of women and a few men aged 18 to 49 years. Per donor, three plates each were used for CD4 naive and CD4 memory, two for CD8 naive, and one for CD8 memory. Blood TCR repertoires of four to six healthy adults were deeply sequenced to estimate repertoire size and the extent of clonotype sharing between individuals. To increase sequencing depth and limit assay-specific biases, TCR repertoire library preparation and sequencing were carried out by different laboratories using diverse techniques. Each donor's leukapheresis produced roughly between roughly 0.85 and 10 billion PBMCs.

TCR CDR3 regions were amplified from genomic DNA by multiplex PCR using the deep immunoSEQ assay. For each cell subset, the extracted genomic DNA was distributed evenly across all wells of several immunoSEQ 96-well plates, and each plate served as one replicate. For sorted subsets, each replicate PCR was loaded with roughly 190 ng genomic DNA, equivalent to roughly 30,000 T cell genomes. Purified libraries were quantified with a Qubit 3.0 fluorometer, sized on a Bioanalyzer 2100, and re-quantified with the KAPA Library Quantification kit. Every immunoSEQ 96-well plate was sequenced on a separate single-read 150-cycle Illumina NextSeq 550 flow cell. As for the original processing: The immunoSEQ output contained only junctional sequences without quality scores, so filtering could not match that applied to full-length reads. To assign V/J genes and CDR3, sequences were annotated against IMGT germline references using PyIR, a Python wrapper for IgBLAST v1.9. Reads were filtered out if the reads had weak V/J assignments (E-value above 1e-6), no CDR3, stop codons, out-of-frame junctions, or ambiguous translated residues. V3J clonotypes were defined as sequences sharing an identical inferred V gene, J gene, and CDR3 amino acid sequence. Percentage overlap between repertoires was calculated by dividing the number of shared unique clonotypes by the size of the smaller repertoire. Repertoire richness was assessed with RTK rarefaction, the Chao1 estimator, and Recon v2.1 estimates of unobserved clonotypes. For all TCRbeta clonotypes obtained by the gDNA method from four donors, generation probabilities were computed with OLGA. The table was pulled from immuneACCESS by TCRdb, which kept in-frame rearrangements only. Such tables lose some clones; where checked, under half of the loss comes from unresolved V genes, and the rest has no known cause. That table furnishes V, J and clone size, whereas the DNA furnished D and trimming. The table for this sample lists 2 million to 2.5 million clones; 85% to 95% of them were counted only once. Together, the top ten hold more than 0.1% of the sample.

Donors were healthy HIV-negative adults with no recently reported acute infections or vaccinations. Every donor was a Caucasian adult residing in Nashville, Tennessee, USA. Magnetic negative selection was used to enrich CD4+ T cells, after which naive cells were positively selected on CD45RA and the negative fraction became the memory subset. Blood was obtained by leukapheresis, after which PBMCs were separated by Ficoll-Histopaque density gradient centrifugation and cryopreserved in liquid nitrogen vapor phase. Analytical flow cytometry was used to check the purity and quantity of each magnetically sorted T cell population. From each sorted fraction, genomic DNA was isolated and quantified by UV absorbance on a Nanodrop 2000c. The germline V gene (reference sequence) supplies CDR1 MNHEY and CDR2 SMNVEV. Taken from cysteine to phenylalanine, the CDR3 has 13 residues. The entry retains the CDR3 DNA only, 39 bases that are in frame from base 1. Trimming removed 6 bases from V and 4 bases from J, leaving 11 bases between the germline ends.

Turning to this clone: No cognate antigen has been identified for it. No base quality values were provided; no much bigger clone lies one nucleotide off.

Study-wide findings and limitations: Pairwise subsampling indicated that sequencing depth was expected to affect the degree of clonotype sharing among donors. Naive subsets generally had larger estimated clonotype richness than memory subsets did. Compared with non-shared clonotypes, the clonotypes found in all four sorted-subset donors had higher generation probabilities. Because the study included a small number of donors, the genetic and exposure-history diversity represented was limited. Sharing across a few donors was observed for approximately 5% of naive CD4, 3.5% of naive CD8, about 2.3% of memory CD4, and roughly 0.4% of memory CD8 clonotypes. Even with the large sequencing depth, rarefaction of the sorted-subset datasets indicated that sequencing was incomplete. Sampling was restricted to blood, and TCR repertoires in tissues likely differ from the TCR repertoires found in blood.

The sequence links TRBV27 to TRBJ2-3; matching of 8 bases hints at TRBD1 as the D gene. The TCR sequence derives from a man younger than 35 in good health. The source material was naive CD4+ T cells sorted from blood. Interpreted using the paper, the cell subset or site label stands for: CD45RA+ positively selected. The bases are TGTGCCAGCAGACAGGGGGGGCCAGATACGCAGTATTTT. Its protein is CASRQGGPDTQYF.